This T cell receptor beta chain was recorded in a study of blood T cell repertoires in COVID-19. Study-level background: Specimens from acute and convalescent COVID-19 originated in the United States, Italy and Spain. T cells, B-cell-depleted T cells, or PBMCs supplied cDNA or gDNA.

Source study methods: Reference gene primer amplification in the assay estimated nucleated cell counts. Clones were read by immunoSEQ multiplex PCR, and TCRdb kept only the in-frame ones, dropping some. Clonal size and the V and J genes are those of that table, whereas D and trimming came from the DNA. The repertoire holds a few hundred thousand clones, around 89% seen once, with under 4.5% in the top ten. This CDR3 comprises 13 residues. CDR1 and CDR2 (germline): SGHDN, FVKESK. V was clipped by 6 bases and J by 4 bases, with 12 bases between them. The origin of this receptor is a man aged 55 to 69 who had recovered from COVID-19. V gene TRBV14 combines with J gene TRBJ1-2; tentative D call: TRBD1 (5 bases). Sequencing input: peripheral blood. CDR3 protein: CASSVDRSYGYTF. The CDR3 DNA sequence: TGTGCCAGCAGTGTCGACAGATCCTATGGCTACACCTTC.